A selection of T cell receptor beta chains follows, all from one sample in a study of T cells in Graves' hyperthyroidism and ophthalmopathy. MiXCR, applied by TCRdb to the multiplex PCR reads, yields one record per CDR3 protein. The profile shows about 640,000 distinct CDR3 sequences, roughly 45% of them singletons. The sequenced material came from peripheral blood or thyroid tissue (not recorded which). The receptors come from an adult man with Graves' disease, either hyperthyroidism or ophthalmopathy (not recorded which). Each CDR3 is given with its conserved first and last residue. The D gene is left open where the match is weak. Clone size is given for some rows only: seen once, a few or many times, or a class if the clone is expanded.

cdr3_aa: CATSRAGTGAEETQYF
cdr3_nt: TGTGCCACCAGCAGGGCCGGGACAGGGGCGGAAGAGACCCAGTACTTC
cdr3_length: 16
v_call: TRBV15
j_call: TRBJ2-5
d_call: TRBD1
clone_size: .

cdr3_aa: CASSWAGGAETQYF
cdr3_nt: TGTGCCAGCAGCTGGGCGGGGGGGGCAGAGACCCAGTACTTC
cdr3_length: 14
v_call: TRBV7-8
j_call: TRBJ2-5
d_call: TRBD2
clone_size: many

cdr3_aa: CASSLEEKAFF
cdr3_nt: TGTGCCAGCAGCCTGGAGGAGAAAGCTTTCTTT
cdr3_length: 11
v_call: TRBV12-3/TRBV12-4
j_call: TRBJ1-1
d_call: .
clone_size: many

cdr3_aa: CASTPGTANSPLHF
cdr3_nt: TGTGCCAGCACCCCCGGGACAGCTAATTCACCCCTCCACTTT
cdr3_length: 14
v_call: TRBV6-6
j_call: TRBJ1-6
d_call: TRBD1
clone_size: .

cdr3_aa: CATERDRAFNSPLHF
cdr3_nt: TGTGCCACAGAACGGGACAGGGCTTTTAATTCACCCCTCCACTTT
cdr3_length: 15
v_call: TRBV7-8
j_call: TRBJ1-6
d_call: TRBD1
clone_size: many

cdr3_aa: CASSLPQGPYEQYF
cdr3_nt: TGTGCCAGCAGCTTACCACAGGGTCCCTACGAGCAGTACTTC
cdr3_length: 14
v_call: TRBV7-9
j_call: TRBJ2-7
d_call: .
clone_size: once

cdr3_aa: CASSPFPGLAGAGELFF
cdr3_nt: TGTGCCAGCAGCCCCTTCCCGGGACTAGCGGGAGCCGGGGAGCTGTTTTTT
cdr3_length: 17
v_call: TRBV7-8
j_call: TRBJ2-2
d_call: TRBD2
clone_size: few

cdr3_aa: CSARTGTGYEQYF
cdr3_nt: TGCAGTGCTAGAACCGGGACAGGCTACGAGCAGTACTTC
cdr3_length: 13
v_call: TRBV20-1
j_call: TRBJ2-7
d_call: TRBD1
clone_size: many

cdr3_aa: CASSMQGTNTEAFF
cdr3_nt: TGTGCCAGTAGTATGCAAGGGACCAACACTGAAGCTTTCTTT
cdr3_length: 14
v_call: TRBV19
j_call: TRBJ1-1
d_call: .
clone_size: .

cdr3_aa: CASSFETSAYSYEQYF
cdr3_nt: TGTGCCAGCAGTTTCGAGACTAGTGCTTATTCCTACGAGCAGTACTTC
cdr3_length: 16
v_call: TRBV2
j_call: TRBJ2-7
d_call: .
clone_size: few

cdr3_aa: CASSWGLAGYETQYF
cdr3_nt: TGTGCCAGCAGCTGGGGACTAGCGGGATACGAGACCCAGTACTTC
cdr3_length: 15
v_call: TRBV11-2
j_call: TRBJ2-5
d_call: TRBD2
clone_size: once

cdr3_aa: CSAGAGDYYEQYF
cdr3_nt: TGCAGTGCAGGGGCGGGGGATTACTACGAGCAGTACTTC
cdr3_length: 13
v_call: TRBV20-1
j_call: TRBJ2-7
d_call: TRBD2
clone_size: few

cdr3_aa: CASSEGGQGTEAFF
cdr3_nt: TGCGCCAGCAGTGAAGGGGGGCAGGGCACTGAAGCTTTCTTT
cdr3_length: 14
v_call: TRBV10-2
j_call: TRBJ1-1
d_call: .
clone_size: many